These 13 T cell receptor beta chains originate from one sample sequenced in a study of CD8+ T cells in alopecia areata. After isolation, RNA underwent reverse transcription to generate cDNA as the sequencing template. Using immunoSEQ multiplex PCR, the repertoire was profiled, and TCRdb retains in-frame clones only, with some absent. The sample contains approximately 210,000 clones, roughly 70% of which appear only once. As to treatment: oral pan-JAK inhibitor, 5-10 mg twice daily. The specimen was CD4+ T cells sorted from blood, collected around week 50, from a patient treated with tofacitinib. The origin of the receptors is a human donor with alopecia areata.

The chain couples TRBV30 to TRBJ2-7; 8 nucleotides align to TRBD1. Germline lookup yields CDR1 GTSNPN and CDR2 SVGIG (reference sequence). CDR3 length: 17 residues. V was clipped by 2 bases and J by 3 bases; unmatched bases: 15. The CDR3 spells CAWSKQAPGQAVYEQYF. CDR3 in DNA: TGTGCCTGGAGTAAACAAGCCCCGGGACAGGCGGTCTACGAGCAGTACTTC. Complete variable domain (other parts from reference TRBV30 and TRBJ2-7): SQTIHQWPATLVQPVGSPLSLECTVEGTSNPNLYWYRQAAGRGLQLLFYSVGIGQISSEVPQNLSASRPQDRQFILSSKKLLLSDSGFYLCAWSKQAPGQAVYEQYFGPGTRLTVT.

This clone was picked up a small number of times. This chain links TRBV5-8 with TRBJ2-2; no reliable D call. Trimming took 0 bases from V and 7 from J, leaving 4 bases between them. Germline V gene sequence: CDR1 SGHTS, CDR2 YDEGEE. The CDR3 has 12 amino acids. The CDR3 is CASSLGIGELFF. DNA of the CDR3: TGTGCCAGCAGCTTGGGGATCGGGGAGCTGTTTTTT.

The rearrangement uses TRBV2 and TRBJ2-6; D gene ambiguous. Germline V CDR1 and CDR2: SNHLY, FYNNEI. There are 16 residues in the CDR3. The V end lost 3 bases, the J end lost 4 bases, and 13 bases lay between the germline ends. The CDR3 reads CASSEDPPVGANVLTF. The CDR3 coding sequence is TGTGCCAGCAGTGAGGATCCACCGGTAGGGGCCAACGTCCTGACTTTC.

This clone was seen just once. J is TRBJ2-3 and V is TRBV15, with D possibly being TRBD1 (6 bases). The germline V gene encodes CDR1 LNHNV and CDR2 YYDKDF (reference sequence). This CDR3 spans 13 amino acids. The ends were cut back, 11 bases at V and 3 bases at J, with 15 bases in the middle. The CDR3 bases are TGTGCCGCTTCCGGGACAAGAACAGATACGCAGTATTTT. Translated: CAASGTRTDTQYF.

The genes are TRBV12-5 and TRBJ2-5; the D is unclear. Germline V gene data show CDR1 as LGHNT and CDR2 as FRNRAP. V dropped 3 bases and J dropped 5 bases, with 4 bases sitting between them. There are 11 residues in the CDR3. The CDR3 bases are TGTGCTAGTGGTTTTGGGGAGACCCAGTACTTC. This translates into CASGFGETQYF. Together with reference TRBV12-5 and TRBJ2-5, the CDR3 gives the full variable domain: DARVTQTPRHKVTEMGQEVTMRCQPILGHNTVFWYRQTMMQGLELLAYFRNRAPLDDSGMPKDRFSAEMPDATLATLKIQPSEPRDSAVYFCASGFGETQYFGPGTRLLVL.

This clone was recorded a few times. The CDR3 loop is CASSLDSTGGMKGYTF. The CDR3, as DNA: TGCGCCAGCAGCTTGGATAGTACGGGAGGGATGAAGGGCTACACCTTC. The chain carries TRBV5-1 and TRBJ1-2; D gene uncertain. The CDR3 sequence is 16 residues long. The germline CDR1 and CDR2 sequences are SGHRS and YFSETQ. Between the trimmed V and J ends, which lost 0 bases and 8 bases, there was a span of 20 bases.

This clone was observed a few times. The chain uses TRBV10-3 and TRBJ2-1, with 11 bases fitting TRBD2. CDR1 and CDR2 (germline): ENHRY, SYGVKD. The CDR3 has 15 amino acids. V lost 6 bases to trimming and J lost 5 bases; unmatched junction nucleotides: 6. CDR3 residues: CAISTTSGGHNEQFF. As DNA, the CDR3 is TGTGCCATCAGCACTACTAGCGGGGGCCACAATGAGCAGTTCTTC.

This clone was recorded a few times. J is TRBJ2-5 and V is TRBV11-2, with 8 bases matching TRBD2. Germline trimming cut 1 base from V and 4 bases from J; bases unmatched to any gene: 8. Germline assignment: CDR1 SGHAT and CDR2 FQNNGV. This CDR3 spans 16 amino acids. The CDR3 loop reads CASSLGRGLGSETQYF. DNA of the CDR3: TGTGCCAGCAGCTTAGGCCGGGGACTAGGATCAGAGACCCAGTACTTC.

V and J are TRBV30 and TRBJ1-3; no definite D call. V lost 4 bases and J lost 7, with 14 bases in between. CDR1 and CDR2 (germline): GTSNPN, SVGIG (reference sequence). The CDR3 runs to 13 residues. The CDR3 sequence: CAWNVQPDNTIYF. The CDR3 region has the DNA TGTGCCTGGAATGTACAGCCCGATAACACCATATATTTT.

V and J are TRBV9 and TRBJ1-4; 7 bases match TRBD1. The ends lost 4 bases at V and 8 bases at J; junction bases unmatched: 11. Germline V gene lookup returns CDR1 SGDLS and CDR2 YYNGEE. The CDR3 spans 15 residues. The CDR3 protein is CASSPRTGVREKLFF. In nucleotides, the CDR3 is TGTGCCAGCAGCCCCCGAACAGGGGTACGGGAAAAACTGTTTTTT.

This clone has a handful of counts. The chain has TRBV29-1 and TRBJ1-1; 7 bases map to TRBD1. The germline CDR1 and CDR2 sequences are SQVTM and ANQGSEA. The V segment lost 4 bases and the J segment 6 bases; nucleotides outside the gene matches: 5. The CDR3 totals 12 residues. The CDR3 here is CSVGQGGSEAFF. The CDR3 nucleotides read TGCAGCGTTGGACAGGGTGGCTCTGAAGCTTTCTTT.

The V gene is TRBV11-2, the J gene TRBJ1-1; D is possibly TRBD1 (6 bases). This CDR3 contains 15 residues. CDR1 and CDR2 (germline): SGHAT, FQNNGV. Between the trimmed V and J ends, which lost 5 bases and 2 bases, there was a span of 15 bases. The CDR3 sequence is CASSASGTSNTEAFF. The CDR3 DNA follows: TGTGCCAGCAGCGCCTCCGGGACAAGTAACACTGAAGCTTTCTTT.

The chain employs TRBV9 and TRBJ1-6; TRBD1 might be the D (5 bases). This CDR3 comprises 14 residues. Germline V gene sequence: CDR1 SGDLS, CDR2 YYNGEE. Trimming removed 3 bases at V and 11 bases at J, with 15 bases between. Here the CDR3 DNA reads TGTGCCAGCAGCGCCGATCTCAGGGACGCACCCCTCCACTTT. Its protein product is CASSADLRDAPLHF. The whole variable domain, remainder taken from reference TRBV9 and TRBJ1-6, is DSGVTQTPKHLITATGQRVTLRCSPRSGDLSVYWYQQSLDQGLQFLIQYYNGEERAKGNILERFSAQQFPDLHSELNLSSLELGDSALYFCASSADLRDAPLHFGNGTRLTVT.